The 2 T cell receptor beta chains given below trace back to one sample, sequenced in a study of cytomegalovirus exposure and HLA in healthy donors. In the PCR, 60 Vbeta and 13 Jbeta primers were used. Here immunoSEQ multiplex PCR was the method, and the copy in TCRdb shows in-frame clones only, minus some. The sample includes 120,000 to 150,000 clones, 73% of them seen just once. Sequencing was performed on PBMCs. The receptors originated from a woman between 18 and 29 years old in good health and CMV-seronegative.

The CDR3 loop is CASSPGRGSGEQYF. DNA of the CDR3: TGTGCCAGCAGCCCCGGCAGGGGGAGTGGAGAGCAGTACTTC. The chain has TRBV7-6 and TRBJ2-7, with TRBD1 identical over 7 bases. V gave up 5 bases and J gave up 7 bases; unmatched junction bases: 11. The CDR3 sequence is 14 residues long. From germline, CDR1 is SGHVS and CDR2 FNYEAQ.

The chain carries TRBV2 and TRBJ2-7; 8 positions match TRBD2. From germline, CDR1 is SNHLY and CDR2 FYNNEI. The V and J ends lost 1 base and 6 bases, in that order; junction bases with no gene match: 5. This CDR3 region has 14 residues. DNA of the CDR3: TGTGCCAGCAGTGAAGAAGCGGGAGTGGGCGAGCAGTACGTC. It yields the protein CASSEEAGVGEQYV.